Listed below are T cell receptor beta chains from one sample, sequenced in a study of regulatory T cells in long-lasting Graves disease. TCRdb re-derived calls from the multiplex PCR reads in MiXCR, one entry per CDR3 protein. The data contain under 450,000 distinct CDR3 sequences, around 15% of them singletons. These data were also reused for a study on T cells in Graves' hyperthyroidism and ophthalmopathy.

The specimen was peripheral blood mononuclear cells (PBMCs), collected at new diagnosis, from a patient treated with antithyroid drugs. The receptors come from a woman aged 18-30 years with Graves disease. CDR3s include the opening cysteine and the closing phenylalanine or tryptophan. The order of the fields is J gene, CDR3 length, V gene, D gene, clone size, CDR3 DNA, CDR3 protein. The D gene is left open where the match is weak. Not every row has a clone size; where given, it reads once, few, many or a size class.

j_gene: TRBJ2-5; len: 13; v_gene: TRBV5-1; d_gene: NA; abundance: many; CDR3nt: TGCGCCAGCAGCTTCCGGGATCAAGAGACCCAGTACTTC; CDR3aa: CASSFRDQETQYF
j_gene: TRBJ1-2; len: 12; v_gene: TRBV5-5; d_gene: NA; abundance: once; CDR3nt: TGTGCCACGGGGGAGAGGGAGTATGGCTACACCTTC; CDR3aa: CATGEREYGYTF
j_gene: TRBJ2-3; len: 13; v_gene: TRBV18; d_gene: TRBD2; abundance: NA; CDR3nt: TGTGCCAGCTCACCCGGACTAGCTTTGTCGCAGTATTTT; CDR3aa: CASSPGLALSQYF
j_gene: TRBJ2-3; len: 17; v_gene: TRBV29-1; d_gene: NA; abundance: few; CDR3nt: TGCAGCGTTGAATCGAAGGGGGGAGGGTGGGTTACAGATACGCAGTATTTT; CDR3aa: CSVESKGGGWVTDTQYF
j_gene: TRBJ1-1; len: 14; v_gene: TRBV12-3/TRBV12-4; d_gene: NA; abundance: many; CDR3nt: TGTGCCAGCAGTTTTCTGGCGGATAACACTGAAGCTTTCTTT; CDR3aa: CASSFLADNTEAFF
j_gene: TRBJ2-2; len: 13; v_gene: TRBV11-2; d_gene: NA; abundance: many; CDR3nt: TGTGCCAGCAGCTTAGAAGGGACCGGGGAGCTGTTTTTT; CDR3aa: CASSLEGTGELFF
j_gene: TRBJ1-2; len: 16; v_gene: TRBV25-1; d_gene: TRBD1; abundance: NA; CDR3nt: TGTGCCAGCAGTGGAGACAGGGGAATGGTGTCAGATGGCTACACCTTC; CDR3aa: CASSGDRGMVSDGYTF
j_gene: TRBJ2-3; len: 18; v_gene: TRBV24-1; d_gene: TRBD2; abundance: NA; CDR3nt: TGTGCCACCAGTGGCCCCTTACTAGCGGGAGGGATCACAGATACGCAGTATTTT; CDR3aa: CATSGPLLAGGITDTQYF
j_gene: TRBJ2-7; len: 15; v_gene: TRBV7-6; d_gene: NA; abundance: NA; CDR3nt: TGTGCCAGCAGCTTAGACCCGGGAATGAGGCACGAGCAGTACTTC; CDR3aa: CASSLDPGMRHEQYF
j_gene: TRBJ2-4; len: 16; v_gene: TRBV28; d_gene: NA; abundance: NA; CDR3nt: TGTGCCAGCAGTTTGTCCAGCGGCCCTGCCAAAAACATTCAGTACTTC; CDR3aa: CASSLSSGPAKNIQYF
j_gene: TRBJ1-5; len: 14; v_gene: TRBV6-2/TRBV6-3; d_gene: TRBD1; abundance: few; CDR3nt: TGTGCCAGCAGTAACAACAGGGGTATACAGCCCCAGCATTTT; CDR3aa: CASSNNRGIQPQHF
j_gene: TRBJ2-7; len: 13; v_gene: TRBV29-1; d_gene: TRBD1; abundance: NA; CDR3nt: TGCAGCGCTGGACAGGCCTCAATCTACGAGCAGTACTTC; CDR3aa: CSAGQASIYEQYF
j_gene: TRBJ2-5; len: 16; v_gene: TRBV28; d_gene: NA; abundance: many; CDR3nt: TGTGCCAGCAGTTCTCCCGGGATCACCCTCCAAGAGACCCAGTACTTC; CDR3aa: CASSSPGITLQETQYF
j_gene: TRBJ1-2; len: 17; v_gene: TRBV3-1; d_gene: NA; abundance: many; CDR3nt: TGTGCCAGCAGCCAAGTGACCCTATCCCCCGGGGGCTATGGCTACACCTTC; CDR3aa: CASSQVTLSPGGYGYTF
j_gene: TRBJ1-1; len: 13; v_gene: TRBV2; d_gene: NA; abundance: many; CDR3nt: TGTGCCAGCAGTGCAACACATACGACTGAAGCTTTCTTT; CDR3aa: CASSATHTTEAFF
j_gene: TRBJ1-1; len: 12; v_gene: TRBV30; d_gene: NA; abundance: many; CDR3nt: TGTGCCTGGAGTCGCCTAGGCACTGAAGCTTTCTTT; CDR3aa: CAWSRLGTEAFF
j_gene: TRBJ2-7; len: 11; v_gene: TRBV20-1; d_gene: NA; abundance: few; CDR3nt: TGCAGTGCGGGCACCTCCTACGAGCAGTACTTC; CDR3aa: CSAGTSYEQYF
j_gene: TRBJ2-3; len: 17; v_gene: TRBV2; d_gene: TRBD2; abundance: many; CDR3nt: TGTGCCAGCAGAACCGGGACTAGCGGGAGGGCCACAGATACGCAGTATTTT; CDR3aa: CASRTGTSGRATDTQYF
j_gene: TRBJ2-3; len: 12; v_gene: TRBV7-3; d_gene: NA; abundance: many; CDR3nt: TGTGCCAGCAGCTTAAATCAGGATACGCAGTATTTT; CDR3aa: CASSLNQDTQYF
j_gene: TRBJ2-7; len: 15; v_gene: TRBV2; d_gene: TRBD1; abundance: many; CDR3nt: TGTGCCAGCAGTGAACAGGGACAGGGCTCCCACGAGCAGTACTTC; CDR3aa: CASSEQGQGSHEQYF
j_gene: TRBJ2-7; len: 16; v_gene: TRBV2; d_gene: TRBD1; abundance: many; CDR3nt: TGTGCCAGCAGTACTAACCGGGACAGGGTCTCCTACGAGCAGTACTTC; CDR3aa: CASSTNRDRVSYEQYF
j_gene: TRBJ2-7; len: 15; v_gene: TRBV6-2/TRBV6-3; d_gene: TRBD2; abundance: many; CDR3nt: TGTGCCAGCAGTTACAAGGTAGCGGGAGCAACTGAGCAGTACTTC; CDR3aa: CASSYKVAGATEQYF
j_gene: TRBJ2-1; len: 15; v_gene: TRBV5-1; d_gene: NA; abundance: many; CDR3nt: TGTGCCAGCAGCTTCCAAGGATGGGCCTACAATGAGCAGTTCTTC; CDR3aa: CASSFQGWAYNEQFF
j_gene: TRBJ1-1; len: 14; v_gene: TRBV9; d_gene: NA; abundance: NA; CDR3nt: TGTGCCAGCAGCAGAGAGGGGGTTGCGGTTGAAGCTTTCTTT; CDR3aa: CASSREGVAVEAFF
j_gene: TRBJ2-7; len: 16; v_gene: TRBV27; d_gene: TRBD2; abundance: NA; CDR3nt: TGTGCCAGCAGTTTATATGCTAGCGGGAGCTCCTACGAGCAGTACTTC; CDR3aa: CASSLYASGSSYEQYF